Shown below are 22 T cell receptor beta chains from a single sample sequenced in a study of blood T cells in healthy people across ages (dated by TCRdb to 2013 to 2016). Libraries were prepared through 5' RACE. For sequencing, an Illumina HiSeq 2500 was employed. A second PCR of roughly 7 to 12 cycles was run with a J-beta primer mix and a sample-barcoded 5' primer. The public reads were run again by TCRdb, first through fastp at Q25 and then through MiXCR, and only productive beta chains were kept. Every CDR3 protein is listed once, alongside the most common genes and DNA of its rows. The sample table holds around 850,000 distinct CDR3 sequences, of which 30% to 45% were seen once. About an eighth of the sample goes to the ten largest clones. Sample: blood. These TCRs come from a man aged 18 to 30 in good health.

The chain has TRBV5-1 and TRBJ1-2; D uncertain. V lost 1 base and J 6 bases, leaving 10 bases between the germline ends. The germline CDR1 and CDR2 sequences are SGHRS and YFSETQ. The CDR3 is made up of 13 amino acids. For the CDR3, the DNA is TGCGCCAGCAGCTTGTTGCCCCGGGATGGCTACACCTTC. Translating it yields CASSLLPRDGYTF.

The V call is TRBV10-3, the J call TRBJ1-5, with 7 positions matching TRBD1. V was clipped by 5 bases and J by 3 bases; unmatched bases: 10. The germline gives CDR1 ENHRY, CDR2 SYGVKD. This CDR3 has 16 amino acids. This CDR3 reads CAISTGDGGYNQPQHF. As DNA, the CDR3 is TGTGCCATCAGTACAGGGGACGGGGGGTACAATCAGCCCCAGCATTTT.

This clonotype was seen repeatedly, ten times or more. This chain joins TRBV6-5 and TRBJ2-3; D gene ambiguous. The CDR3 is 14 amino acids. Germline V lookup: CDR1 MNHEY, CDR2 SVGAGI. The V end lost 0 bases, the J end lost 9 bases, and 13 bases lay between the germline ends. Here the CDR3 reads CASSYSPSTWTQYF. CDR3 DNA: TGTGCCAGCAGTTACTCCCCGAGTACGTGGACGCAGTATTTT.

The J gene is TRBJ2-1, the V gene TRBV6-6; TRBD2 might be the D (6 bases). The V gene lost 6 bases and the J gene lost 0 bases, with 12 bases spanning the gap. CDR1 and CDR2 (germline): MNHNY, SVGAGI (reference sequence). This CDR3 is built from 15 residues. CDR3: CASRVDGSSYNEQFF. The CDR3 DNA sequence: TGTGCCAGCAGAGTGGACGGGAGCTCCTACAATGAGCAGTTCTTC.

This chain joins TRBV7-2 and TRBJ1-2; a weak D match, TRBD1 (5 bases). The V gene lost 5 bases and the J gene lost 2 bases, with 12 bases spanning the gap. Germline CDR1 SGHTA, CDR2 FQGNSA. The CDR3 contains 14 residues. This CDR3 is CASSHRLPNYGYTF. DNA of the CDR3: TGTGCCAGCAGCCACAGGTTGCCGAACTATGGCTACACCTTC.

A word on this clonotype: Its ends do not fully match the called genes, so a read error is possible. J is TRBJ2-5 and V is TRBV4-2; 7 bases line up with TRBD1. TRBJ2-7 matches the DNA end more closely, so the J call is doubtful. The CDR3 sequence is 14 residues long. Germline V CDR1 and CDR2: LGHNA, YNFKEQ. CDR3 sequence reads: CVSSHQTGSYEQYF. Written as DNA, the CDR3 is TGTGTCAGCAGCCACCAGACAGGGTCCTACGAGCAGTACTTC.

This clonotype was seen ten or more times. V and J are TRBV7-2 and TRBJ1-3; D gene ambiguous. The V gene lost 4 bases and the J gene lost 6 bases, with 13 bases spanning the gap. The CDR3 contains 14 residues. The germline V gene encodes CDR1 SGHTA and CDR2 FQGNSA. In DNA form, the CDR3 reads TGTGCCAGCAGCTCCCTGAGGGAAGAAAACACCATATATTTT. Amino acid sequence: CASSSLREENTIYF.

V usage is TRBV21-1 and J usage is TRBJ1-2; the D call of TRBD1 is as the table states it, not checked on the DNA. TRBV21-1 has pseudogene status. This CDR3 comprises 15 residues. In DNA, the CDR3 is TGTGCCAGCAGCAAAGCCACAGGTGGAGACTATGGCTACACCTTC. This sequence encodes CASSKATGGDYGYTF.

V and J are TRBV29-1 and TRBJ2-7; D unresolved. V lost 7 bases and J 4 bases, leaving 11 bases between the germline ends. This CDR3 region has 11 residues. Germline V CDR1 and CDR2: SQVTM, ANQGSEA. The DNA for the CDR3 is TGCAGCGCCAGGCCAAGGTACGAGCAGTACTTC. It translates to CSARPRYEQYF.

Only one count was recorded for this clonotype. The chain combines TRBV6-5 with TRBJ1-1; no clear D gene. Between the trimmed V and J ends, which lost 6 bases and 0 bases, there was a span of 8 bases. The CDR3 has 13 residues. In germline, CDR1 is MNHEY, CDR2 SVGAGI. CDR3 nucleotides: TGTGCCAGCAGGTGGAATCTGAACACTGAAGCTTTCTTT. Translating it yields CASRWNLNTEAFF.

This clonotype was seen many times. The chain recombines TRBV20-1 with TRBJ2-7; maybe TRBD1 (6 bases). The CDR3 has 15 amino acids. CDR1 DFQATT and CDR2 SNEGSKA come from the germline V gene (reference sequence). The V end lost 0 bases, the J end lost 3 bases, and 15 bases lay between the germline ends. The CDR3 DNA sequence: TGCAGTGCTAGAGATGCAGCAGGGGCCAACTACGAGCAGTACTTC. Protein product: CSARDAAGANYEQYF.

The J gene is TRBJ1-5, the V gene TRBV7-2, with D tentatively TRBD1 (6 bases). CDR1 is SGHTA, CDR2 FQGNSA, per germline. V was clipped by 5 bases and J by 11 bases, with 22 bases between them. There are 15 residues in the CDR3. CDR3 region: CASSPGNRERWAQHF. CDR3 nucleotides: TGTGCCAGCAGCCCCGGAAACAGGGAAAGATGGGCCCAGCATTTT.

This clonotype was counted a few times. The J gene is TRBJ2-7, the V gene TRBV2; D gene ambiguous. This CDR3 has 13 residues. Deletions cut 6 bases from V and 6 bases from J, with 15 bases between. Germline CDR1 is SNHLY and CDR2 is FYNNEI. CDR3 sequence (DNA): TGTGCCAGCAGCCAAAGCGCCCCCAGCGAGCAGTACTTC. Protein: CASSQSAPSEQYF.

This clonotype was seen only a few times. This sequence joins TRBV6-1 and TRBJ2-3; 7 bases align to TRBD1. The CDR3 extends over 16 amino acids. Germline V CDR1 and CDR2: MNHNS, SASEGT. The V and J ends lost 6 bases and 2 bases, in that order; junction bases with no gene match: 11. The CDR3 spells CASRGDPTGYTDTQYF. The CDR3 DNA follows: TGTGCCAGCAGGGGGGACCCGACAGGGTACACAGATACGCAGTATTTT.

This clonotype was counted only a few times. The chain uses TRBV4-3 and TRBJ1-2; D might be TRBD1 (5 bases). This CDR3 has 13 amino acids. Germline V gene data show CDR1 as LGHNA and CDR2 as YSLEER. The V end was cut by 4 bases, the J end by 7 bases, with 13 bases between. CDR3 residues: CASSPGGALGYTF. The CDR3, as DNA: TGCGCCAGCAGCCCTGGTGGGGCACTTGGCTACACCTTC.

Ten or more counts support this clonotype. The V call is TRBV28, the J call TRBJ1-2; D is uncertain. Germline CDR1 is MDHEN and CDR2 is SYDVKM. The V end lost 4 bases, the J end lost 6 bases, and 18 bases lay between the germline ends. The CDR3 has 15 residues. The CDR3 nucleotides read TGTGCCAGCAGTTCTATCGGGGAGTCGGAAAATGGCTACACCTTC. Translation: CASSSIGESENGYTF.

V is TRBV6-5 and J is TRBJ1-6; TRBD1 agrees at 9 bases. The V segment lost 2 bases and the J segment 3 bases; nucleotides outside the gene matches: 2. Germline values: CDR1 MNHEY, CDR2 SVGAGI. The CDR3 spans 16 residues. The CDR3 loop is CASSYGQGNYNSPLHF. The CDR3 nucleotides are TGTGCCAGCAGTTACGGACAGGGGAACTATAATTCACCCCTCCACTTT.

Of note for this clonotype: A read error is possible here, since a much larger clone lies one base away. The chain is built from TRBV12-3 or TRBV12-4 and TRBJ2-1, with a tentative D call TRBD2 (5 bases). The CDR3 loop spans 14 amino acids. V shed 7 bases and J shed 8 bases, with 18 bases lying between them. DNA of the CDR3: TGTGCCAGCATGGTGGGAGTGAGAGGCGATGAGCAGTTCTTC. Translated, it gives CASMVGVRGDEQFF.

The rearrangement uses TRBV10-3 and TRBJ2-5, with D possibly TRBD2 on 5 matching bases. Trimming pared 6 bases from V and 11 bases from J, leaving 16 bases between. In germline, CDR1 is ENHRY, CDR2 SYGVKD. The CDR3 contains 12 residues. CDR3 sequence: CAISSAVWEQYF. For the CDR3, the DNA is TGTGCCATCAGCTCCGCCGTGTGGGAGCAGTACTTC.

The chain has TRBV12-3 or TRBV12-4 and TRBJ1-5; 9 nucleotides line up with TRBD1. V shed 5 bases and J 6 bases; nucleotides not matched to a gene: 2. The CDR3 is 13 amino acids. CDR3 protein: CASSAGQGQPQHF. DNA of the CDR3: TGTGCCAGCAGTGCGGGACAGGGTCAGCCCCAGCATTTT.

This clonotype was observed a handful of times. V gene TRBV10-3 combines with J gene TRBJ1-5; 7 nucleotides line up with TRBD1. This CDR3 has 14 amino acids. The germline CDR1 and CDR2 sequences are ENHRY and SYGVKD. With 4 bases clipped from V and 1 base from J, the junction kept 1 base outside the gene matches. CDR3 region: CAISVGQSNQPQHF. The CDR3 coding sequence is TGTGCCATCAGTGTGGGACAGAGCAATCAGCCCCAGCATTTT.

This clonotype was counted ten times or more. V usage is TRBV7-2 and J usage is TRBJ2-3; D possibly corresponds to TRBD1 (6 bases). V shed 5 bases and J shed 6 bases, with 12 bases lying between them. The CDR3 is 13 residues long. Germline V gene lookup returns CDR1 SGHTA and CDR2 FQGNSA. This chain's CDR3 is CASSRQVSDTQYF. CDR3 in DNA: TGTGCCAGCAGCCGACAGGTTTCCGATACGCAGTATTTT.